The rows below give T cell receptor beta chains drawn from one sample of a study of blood T cells in healthy people across ages. From the 5' RACE reads, TCRdb called clonotypes with MiXCR, one entry per CDR3 protein. In the table there are 1,500,000 or so distinct CDR3 sequences, less than 45% of which are singletons. What was sequenced was blood. The receptor set was obtained from a woman between 18 and 29 years old in good health. Both conserved end residues are part of each CDR3. The D gene is left open where the match is weak. Clone sizes are given selectively: once, few, many, or a class where the clone is expanded.

clone_size	j_call	v_call	d_call	cdr3_aa	cdr3_nt
NA	TRBJ1-2	TRBV29-1	NA	CSVVVAALYGYTF	TGCAGCGTTGTGGTGGCAGCCCTCTATGGCTACACCTTC
NA	TRBJ2-7	TRBV7-2	TRBD1	CASSKAGTGYSYEQYF	TGTGCCAGCAGCAAGGCCGGGACAGGTTACTCCTACGAGCAGTACTTC
few	TRBJ1-1	TRBV20-1	NA	CSARYAGKVNTEAFF	TGCAGTGCTAGATACGCAGGGAAGGTGAACACTGAAGCTTTCTTT
few	TRBJ2-4	TRBV20-1	NA	CSAGIAAKNIQYF	TGCAGTGCTGGGATAGCGGCCAAAAACATTCAGTACTTC
once	TRBJ2-4	TRBV28	TRBD2	CASSFPQGGVNIQYF	TGTGCCAGCAGTTTCCCTCAGGGAGGGGTGAACATTCAGTACTTC
NA	TRBJ1-1	TRBV6-5	NA	CASSWGDGTEAFF	TGTGCCAGCAGCTGGGGGGACGGCACTGAAGCTTTCTTT
NA	TRBJ2-1	TRBV4-1	NA	CASSPGDLSYNEQFF	TGCGCCAGCAGCCCTGGGGACCTGAGCTACAATGAGCAGTTCTTC
NA	TRBJ2-1	TRBV5-1	TRBD1	CASNPGTEHNEQFF	TGCGCCAGCAACCCCGGGACAGAGCACAATGAGCAGTTCTTC
NA	TRBJ1-6	TRBV12-3/TRBV12-4	NA	CASSQRQRGSPLHF	TGTGCCAGCAGCCAGAGACAGAGAGGTTCACCCCTCCACTTT
few	TRBJ1-2	TRBV20-1	NA	CSAREGGNYGYTF	TGCAGTGCTAGAGAAGGGGGTAACTATGGCTACACCTTC
NA	TRBJ2-7	TRBV12-3/TRBV12-4	TRBD1	CASSPSGGAHEQYF	TGTGCCAGCAGTCCTTCAGGGGGCGCACACGAGCAGTACTTC
few	TRBJ2-1	TRBV27	NA	CASSLLPRGHTYNEQFF	TGTGCCAGCAGTTTATTACCTCGGGGGCACACCTACAATGAGCAGTTCTTC
NA	TRBJ1-5	TRBV20-1	NA	CSALGGRENQPQHF	TGCAGTGCCCTCGGGGGGCGTGAAAATCAGCCCCAGCATTTT
NA	TRBJ1-2	TRBV11-2	TRBD1	CASMAGGSANYGYTF	TGTGCCAGCATGGCAGGGGGCTCAGCTAACTATGGCTACACCTTC
NA	TRBJ2-4	TRBV4-3	TRBD2	CASSQDSGGAYEQYF	TGCGCCAGCAGCCAAGATAGCGGGGGGGCCTATGAGCAGTACTTC